The clone carrying this TCR beta chain was counted only a few times. This sample was taken from a study of TIL therapy for anti-PD-1-resistant metastatic lung cancer. As for the study in general: Median tumor PD-L1 proportion score was 5.5% to 6.5%. Tumors carried a median around 1.4 non-synonymous mutations per megabase.

The CDR3 totals 15 residues. In germline, CDR1 is SGHVS, CDR2 FNYEAQ. The V and J ends lost 4 bases and 2 bases, in that order; junction bases with no gene match: 6. Time point meaning: pre-treatment sample, taken before nivolumab and TIL therapy. This was the immunoSEQ v3 assay. Sequencing used immunoSEQ multiplex PCR; TCRdb keeps in-frame clones, though not all of them. Of tens of thousands of clones listed, just under 75% are singletons. The V call is TRBV7-6, the J call TRBJ2-7; TRBD1 matches 9 bases. The material was blood, obtained at baseline. The sequence was collected from a woman between 30 and 80 years old with non-small cell lung cancer. CDR3 region: CASSSGGTGPYEQYF. The CDR3 nucleotides read TGTGCCAGCAGCTCCGGGGGGACAGGGCCCTACGAGCAGTACTTC.